Listed below are T cell receptor beta chains from one sample, sequenced in a study of T cells in Graves' hyperthyroidism and ophthalmopathy. TCRdb re-analysed the multiplex PCR reads in MiXCR, keeping a single row per CDR3 protein. The sample has some 380,000 distinct CDR3 sequences; approximately 12% are singletons. The sequenced sample consisted of blood. These receptors all stem from a man younger than 45 with Graves' hyperthyroidism that later progressed to Graves' ophthalmopathy. CDR3s include the opening cysteine and the closing phenylalanine or tryptophan. D genes are given only for firm matches. Clone sizes are given selectively: once, few, many, or a class where the clone is expanded.

>TRBV7-2|.|many|TRBJ1-1
TGTGCCAGCAGCTTAGTTGGGTCAGGGAACACTGAAGCTTTCTTT
CASSLVGSGNTEAFF
>TRBV19|.|.|TRBJ2-1
TGTGCCAGTAGTGCGTACGGGGCTAGCTCCTACAATGAGCAGTTCTTC
CASSAYGASSYNEQFF
>TRBV27|TRBD2|many|TRBJ2-2
TGTGCCAGCAGTTACTTAGCGGGGGGGCGTACCGGGGAGCTGTTTTTT
CASSYLAGGRTGELFF
>TRBV7-2|TRBD2|few|TRBJ2-2
TGTGCCAGCAGCCATACTAGCGGGGGGGCCACCGGGGAGCTGTTTTTT
CASSHTSGGATGELFF
>TRBV19|.|.|TRBJ2-3
TGTGCCAGTAGTATAGGTGAACGAGCGTACATTAGCACAGATACGCAGTATTTT
CASSIGERAYISTDTQYF
>TRBV6-2/TRBV6-3|.|few|TRBJ2-1
TGTGCCAGCAGTTACTCTGCGGGATCCTACAATGAGCAGTTCTTC
CASSYSAGSYNEQFF
>TRBV11-2|TRBD1|many|TRBJ2-3
TGTGCCAGCAGCCCAGGACAGGGAAGCACAGATACGCAGTATTTT
CASSPGQGSTDTQYF
>TRBV10-3|.|.|TRBJ2-1
TGTGCCATCAGTGAGTACGCGGGGGCCAACAATGAGCAGTTCTTC
CAISEYAGANNEQFF
>TRBV5-1|.|many|TRBJ1-1
TGCGCCAGCAGCTTGGAGGGACACCTGACCCAAGCTTTCTTT
CASSLEGHLTQAFF
>TRBV14|.|.|TRBJ2-7
TGTGCCAGCAGCCAAGGGAACTTCCACGAGCAGTACTTC
CASSQGNFHEQYF
>TRBV30|.|.|TRBJ1-3
TGTGCCTGGAGAACCCCTCCAGGACAGGGAAACACCATATATTTT
CAWRTPPGQGNTIYF
>TRBV20-1|.|many|TRBJ1-5
TGCAGTGCTAGTTGGGGCAAGGGCAATCAGCCCCAGCATTTT
CSASWGKGNQPQHF
>TRBV5-1|.|.|TRBJ1-1
TGCGCCAGCAGCTTGTGGGGGGCCAAGAACACTGAAGCTTTCTTT
CASSLWGAKNTEAFF
>TRBV10-3|TRBD2|many|TRBJ2-1
TGTGCCATCAAGGCTAGCGGGGGGCCTGAGCAGTTCTTC
CAIKASGGPEQFF
>TRBV5-5|TRBD2|.|TRBJ2-1
TGTGCCAGCAGCTTGGAACTAGCGGGGGGGCGCAATGAGCAGTTCTTC
CASSLELAGGRNEQFF
>TRBV20-1|.|few|TRBJ2-1
TGCAGTGCTAGAGACACCTCCCACAATGAGCAGTTCTTC
CSARDTSHNEQFF
>TRBV20-1|.|.|TRBJ1-5
TGCAGTGCAGGGGGGGGGGAGTATAGCAATCAGCCCCAGCATTTT
CSAGGGEYSNQPQHF
>TRBV12-3/TRBV12-4|.|many|TRBJ1-3
TGTGCCAGCAGTTTTAGCATTTGGGGAAATGGAAACACCATATATTTT
CASSFSIWGNGNTIYF
>TRBV19|.|.|TRBJ2-1
TGTGCCAGTAGTATAGCTAGCTCCTACAATGAGCAGTTCTTC
CASSIASSYNEQFF
>TRBV9|TRBD2|.|TRBJ2-1
TGTGCCAGCAGCCTCACAGGGACTAGGGGTTACAATGAGCAGTTCTTC
CASSLTGTRGYNEQFF
>TRBV6-1|TRBD2|many|TRBJ2-5
TGTGCCAGCAGTGAAAGTCCGGGGGGGCAAGAGACCCAGTACTTC
CASSESPGGQETQYF
>TRBV28|TRBD2|many|TRBJ2-3
TGTGCCAGCAGTCCACCCTGGGGGGGGGGATCCTCCGATACGCAGTATTTT
CASSPPWGGGSSDTQYF
>TRBV20-1|.|many|TRBJ1-5
TGCAGTGCTTCCAGGGAGGGAGGCACTCAGCCCCAGCATTTT
CSASREGGTQPQHF
>TRBV7-2|.|many|TRBJ2-7
TGTGCCAGCAGCCTCCTCCACGCCGCCTACGAGCAGTACTTC
CASSLLHAAYEQYF
>TRBV6-2/TRBV6-3|TRBD2|few|TRBJ2-2
TGTGCCAGCAGTGTTAGCGGGGGGGCGTACACCGGGGAGCTGTTTTTT
CASSVSGGAYTGELFF
>TRBV9|.|few|TRBJ2-1
TGTGCCAGCAGCGGTCCATTTTCAGGCATACTCCCTTACAATGAGCAGTTCTTC
CASSGPFSGILPYNEQFF
>TRBV18|.|few|TRBJ2-3
TGTGCCAGCTCTCCAGGGTGGGGAGATACGCAGTATTTT
CASSPGWGDTQYF
>TRBV10-3|.|.|TRBJ2-2
.
CAIGQRTPGSCFF
>TRBV28|TRBD1|many|TRBJ1-1
TGTGCCAGCACCCACACAGGGGACACTGAAGCTTTCTTT
CASTHTGDTEAFF
>TRBV12-3/TRBV12-4|TRBD2|many|TRBJ2-4
TGTGCCAGCAGTTTAGAGGCTAGCGGAAACATTCAGTACTTC
CASSLEASGNIQYF
>TRBV6-1|.|many|TRBJ2-2
TGTGCCAGCAGGGTCCCGGGACAGAACACCGGGGAGCTGTTTTTT
CASRVPGQNTGELFF
>TRBV30|.|few|TRBJ1-5
TGTGCCTGGAGTGACGGTAGCAATCAGCCCCAGCATTTT
CAWSDGSNQPQHF